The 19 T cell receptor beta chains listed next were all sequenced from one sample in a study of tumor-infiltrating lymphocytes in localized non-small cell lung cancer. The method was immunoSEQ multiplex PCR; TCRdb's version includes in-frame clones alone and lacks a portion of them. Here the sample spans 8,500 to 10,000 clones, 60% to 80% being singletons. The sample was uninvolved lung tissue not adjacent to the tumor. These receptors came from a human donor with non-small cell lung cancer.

CDR3 coding DNA: TGTGCCAGCAGCCCCGGGACAGGGGAAGAGCAGTACTTC. Residues: CASSPGTGEEQYF. The V gene is TRBV28, the J gene TRBJ2-7; 10 nucleotides align to TRBD1. CDR1 and CDR2 from the germline V gene are MDHEN and SYDVKM. J gave up 7 bases and V 6 bases, and 6 bases lay outside the gene matches. The CDR3 sequence is 13 residues long.

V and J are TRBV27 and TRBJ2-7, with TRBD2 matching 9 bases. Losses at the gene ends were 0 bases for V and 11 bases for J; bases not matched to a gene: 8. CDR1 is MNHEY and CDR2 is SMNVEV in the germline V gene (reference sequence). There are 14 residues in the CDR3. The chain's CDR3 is CASSLSSGSTIKYF. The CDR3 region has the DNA TGTGCCAGCAGTTTATCTAGCGGGAGTACGATCAAGTACTTC.

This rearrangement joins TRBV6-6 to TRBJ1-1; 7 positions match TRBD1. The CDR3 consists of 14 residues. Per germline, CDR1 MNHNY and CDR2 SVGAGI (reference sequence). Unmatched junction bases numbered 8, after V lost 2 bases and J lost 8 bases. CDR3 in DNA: TGTGCCAGCAGTTACGGGCAGGGGGTGTTGGAAGCTTTCTTT. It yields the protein CASSYGQGVLEAFF.

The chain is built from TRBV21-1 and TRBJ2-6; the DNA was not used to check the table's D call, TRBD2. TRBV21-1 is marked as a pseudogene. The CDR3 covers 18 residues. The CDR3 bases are TGTGCCAGCAGCAAAGTCGATACCCGGGAAACTGGGGCCAACGTCCTGACTTTC. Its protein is CASSKVDTRETGANVLTF.

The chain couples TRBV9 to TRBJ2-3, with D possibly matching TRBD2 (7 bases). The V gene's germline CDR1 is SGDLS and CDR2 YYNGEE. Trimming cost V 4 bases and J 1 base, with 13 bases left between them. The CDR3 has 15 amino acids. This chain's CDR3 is CASSPRGGRTDTQYF. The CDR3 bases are TGTGCCAGCAGCCCAAGGGGGGGGCGCACAGATACGCAGTATTTT.

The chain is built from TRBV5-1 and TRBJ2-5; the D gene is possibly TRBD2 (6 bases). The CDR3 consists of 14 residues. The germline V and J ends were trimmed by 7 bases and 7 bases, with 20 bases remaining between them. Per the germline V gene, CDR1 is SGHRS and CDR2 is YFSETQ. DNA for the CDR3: TGCGCCAGCGAAAGAATGGGAGGCCAGGGGACCCAGTACTTC. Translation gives CASERMGGQGTQYF.

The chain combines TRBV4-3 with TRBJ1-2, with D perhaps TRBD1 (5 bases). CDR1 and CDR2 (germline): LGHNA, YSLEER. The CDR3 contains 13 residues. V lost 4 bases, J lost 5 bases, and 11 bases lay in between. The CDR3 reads CASSRDSLYGYTF. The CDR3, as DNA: TGCGCCAGCAGCCGAGACAGTTTATATGGCTACACCTTC.

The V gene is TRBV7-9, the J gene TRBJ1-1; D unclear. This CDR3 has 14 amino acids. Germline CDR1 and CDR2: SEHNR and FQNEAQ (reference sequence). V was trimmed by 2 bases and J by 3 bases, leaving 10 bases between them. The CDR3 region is CASSLMTGDTEAFF. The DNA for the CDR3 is TGTGCCAGCAGCTTAATGACTGGGGACACTGAAGCTTTCTTT.

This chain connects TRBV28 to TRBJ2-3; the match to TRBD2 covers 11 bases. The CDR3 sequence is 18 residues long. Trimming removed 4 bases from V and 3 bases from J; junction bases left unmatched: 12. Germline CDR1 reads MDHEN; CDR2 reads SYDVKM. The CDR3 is CASSSGVNLAGGTDTQYF. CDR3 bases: TGTGCCAGCAGTTCCGGGGTTAATTTAGCGGGAGGGACAGATACGCAGTATTTT.

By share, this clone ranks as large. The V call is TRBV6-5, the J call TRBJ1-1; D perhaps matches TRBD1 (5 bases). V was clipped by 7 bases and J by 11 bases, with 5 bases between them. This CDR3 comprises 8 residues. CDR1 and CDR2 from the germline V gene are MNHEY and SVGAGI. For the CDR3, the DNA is TGTGCCAGCACAGGGGCTTTCTTT. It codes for CASTGAFF.

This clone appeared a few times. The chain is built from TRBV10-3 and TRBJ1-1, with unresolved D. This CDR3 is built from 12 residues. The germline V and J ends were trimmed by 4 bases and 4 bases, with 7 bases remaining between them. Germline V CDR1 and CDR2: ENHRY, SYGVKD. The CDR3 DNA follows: TGTGCCATCAGTGGGACCAGCACTGAAGCTTTCTTT. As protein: CAISGTSTEAFF.

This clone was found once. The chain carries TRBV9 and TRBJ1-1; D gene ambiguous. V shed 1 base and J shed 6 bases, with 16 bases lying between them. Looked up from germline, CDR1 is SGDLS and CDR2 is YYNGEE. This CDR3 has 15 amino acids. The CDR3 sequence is CASSVSGNLGAEAFF. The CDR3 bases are TGTGCCAGCAGCGTATCGGGAAATCTCGGGGCTGAAGCTTTCTTT.

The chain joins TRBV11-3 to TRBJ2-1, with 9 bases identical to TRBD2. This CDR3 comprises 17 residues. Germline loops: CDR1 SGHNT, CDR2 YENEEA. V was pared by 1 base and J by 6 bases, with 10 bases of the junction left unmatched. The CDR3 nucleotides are TGTGCCAGCAGCTTAGCGTACATGGGACTAGCCACCAATGAGCAGTTCTTC. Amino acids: CASSLAYMGLATNEQFF. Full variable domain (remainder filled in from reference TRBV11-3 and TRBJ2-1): EAGVVQSPRYKIIEKKQPVAFWCNPISGHNTLYWYLQNLGQGPELLIRYENEEAVDDSQLPKDRFSAERLKGVDSTLKIQPAELGDSAVYLCASSLAYMGLATNEQFFGPGTRLTVL.

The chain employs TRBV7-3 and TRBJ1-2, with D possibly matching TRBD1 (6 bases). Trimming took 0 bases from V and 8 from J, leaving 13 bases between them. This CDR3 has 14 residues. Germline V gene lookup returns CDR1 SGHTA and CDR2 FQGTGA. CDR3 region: CASSLTGAIGGYTF. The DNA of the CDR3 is TGTGCCAGCAGCTTAACGGGGGCCATCGGGGGCTACACCTTC.

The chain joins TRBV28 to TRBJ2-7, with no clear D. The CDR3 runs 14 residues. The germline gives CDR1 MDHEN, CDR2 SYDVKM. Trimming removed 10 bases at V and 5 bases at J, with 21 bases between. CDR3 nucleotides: TGTGCCACCCACCCTCCCGGGTGGGCGAACGAGCAGTACTTC. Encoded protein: CATHPPGWANEQYF.

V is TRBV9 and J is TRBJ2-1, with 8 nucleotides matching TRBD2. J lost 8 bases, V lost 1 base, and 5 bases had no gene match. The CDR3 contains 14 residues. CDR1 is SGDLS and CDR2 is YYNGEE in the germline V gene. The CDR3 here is CASSVSGSLDEQFF. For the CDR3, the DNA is TGTGCCAGCAGCGTAAGCGGGAGTTTAGATGAGCAGTTCTTC.

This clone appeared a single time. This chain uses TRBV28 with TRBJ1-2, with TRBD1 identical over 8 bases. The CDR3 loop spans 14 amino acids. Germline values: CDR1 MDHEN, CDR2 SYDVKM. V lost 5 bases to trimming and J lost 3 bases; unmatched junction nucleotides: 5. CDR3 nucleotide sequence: TGTGCCAGCAGTACACAGGGGGGAGACTATGGCTACACCTTC. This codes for CASSTQGGDYGYTF.

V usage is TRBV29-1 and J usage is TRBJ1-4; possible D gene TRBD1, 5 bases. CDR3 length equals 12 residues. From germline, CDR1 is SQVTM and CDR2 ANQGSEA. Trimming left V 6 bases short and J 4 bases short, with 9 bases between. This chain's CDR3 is CSVQVYNEKLFF. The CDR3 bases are TGCAGCGTACAGGTCTATAATGAAAAACTGTTTTTT. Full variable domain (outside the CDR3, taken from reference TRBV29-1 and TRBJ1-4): SAVISQKPSRDICQRGTSLTIQCQVDSQVTMMFWYRQQPGQSLTLIATANQGSEATYESGFVIDKFPISRPNLTFSTLTVSNMSPEDSSIYLCSVQVYNEKLFFGSGTQLSVL.

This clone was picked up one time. Here the CDR3 DNA reads TGCAGCGTTTACGAAGGACCTGAAGCTTTCTTT. As protein: CSVYEGPEAFF. This chain joins TRBV29-1 and TRBJ1-1; no clear D. V shed 5 bases and J shed 6 bases, with 10 bases lying between them. The CDR3 runs to 11 residues. CDR1 and CDR2 from the germline V gene are SQVTM and ANQGSEA.